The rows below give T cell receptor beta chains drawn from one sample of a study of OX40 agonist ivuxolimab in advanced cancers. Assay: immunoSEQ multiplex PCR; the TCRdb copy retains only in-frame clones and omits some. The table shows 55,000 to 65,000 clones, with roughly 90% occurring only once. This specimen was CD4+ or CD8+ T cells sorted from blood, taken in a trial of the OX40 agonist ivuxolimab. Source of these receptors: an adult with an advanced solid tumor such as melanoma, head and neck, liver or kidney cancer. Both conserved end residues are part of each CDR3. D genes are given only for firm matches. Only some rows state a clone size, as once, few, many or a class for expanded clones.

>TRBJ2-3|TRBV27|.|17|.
TGTGCCAGCAGTTTAGCTGCGACCGTTGAGGCAGCAGATACGCAGTATTTT
CASSLAATVEAADTQYF
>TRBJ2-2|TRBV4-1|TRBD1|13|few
TGCGCCAGCAGCCTTGACAGGGCCCGGGAGCTGTTTTTT
CASSLDRARELFF
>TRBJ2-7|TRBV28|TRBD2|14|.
TGTGCCAGCAGCACCGGGACTAGCATCTACGAGCAGTACTTC
CASSTGTSIYEQYF
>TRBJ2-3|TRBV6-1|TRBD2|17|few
TGTGCCAGCAGTGAACTCCGCGGGGGGGCCGGGGGAGATACGCAGTATTTT
CASSELRGGAGGDTQYF
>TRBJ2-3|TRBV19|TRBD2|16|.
TGTGCCAGTAGGCAACCTAGCGGGGGGCGGGTAGATACGCAGTATTTT
CASRQPSGGRVDTQYF
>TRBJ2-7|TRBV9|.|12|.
TGTGCCAGCAGCTTACAAGGGGACGAGCAGTACTTC
CASSLQGDEQYF
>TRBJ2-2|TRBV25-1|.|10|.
TGTGCCAGCAAGGCCGGGGAGCTGTTTTTT
CASKAGELFF
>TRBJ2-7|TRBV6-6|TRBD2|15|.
TGTGCCAGCAGCCGGACTAGCGGGCGGCCCTACGAGCAGTACTTC
CASSRTSGRPYEQYF
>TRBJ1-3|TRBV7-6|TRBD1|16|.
TGTGCCAGCAGCGTCGGGACAGGCGCATCTGGAAACACCATATATTTT
CASSVGTGASGNTIYF
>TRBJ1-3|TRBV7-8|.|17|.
TGTGCCAGCAGCTTAGATCGGGACTCCTTCTCTGGAAACACCATATATTTT
CASSLDRDSFSGNTIYF
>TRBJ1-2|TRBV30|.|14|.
TGTGCCTGGAGTGCAGGGGATCTAGATTGTGGCTACACCTTC
CAWSAGDLDCGYTF
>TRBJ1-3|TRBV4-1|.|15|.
TGCGCCAGCAGCCAAGAAGGGTCCCCAGGAAACACCATATATTTT
CASSQEGSPGNTIYF
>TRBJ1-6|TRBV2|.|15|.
TGTGCCAGCAGGGGAGAGGGGGGCCCCAATTCACCCCTCCACTTT
CASRGEGGPNSPLHF
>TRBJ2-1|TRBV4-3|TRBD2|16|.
TGCGCCAGCAGCCAAGAACTGCGGGGGATTTACAATGAGCAGTTCTTC
CASSQELRGIYNEQFF
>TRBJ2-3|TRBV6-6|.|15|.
TGTGCCAGCAGTTACGGTTCGGGGGCCCCAGATACGCAGTATTTT
CASSYGSGAPDTQYF
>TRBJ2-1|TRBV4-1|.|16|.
TGCGCCAGCAGCCCGGGCCCGGGGGGCGGAAACAATGAGCAGTTCTTC
CASSPGPGGGNNEQFF
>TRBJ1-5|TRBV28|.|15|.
TGTGCCAGCAGACCCAGTTCGTGGACTGTGGGGCCCCAGCATTTT
CASRPSSWTVGPQHF
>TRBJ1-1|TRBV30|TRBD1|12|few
TGTGCCTGGGGGACAGTTAACACTGAAGCTTTCTTT
CAWGTVNTEAFF
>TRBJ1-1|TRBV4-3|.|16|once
TGCGCCAGCAGCCAAGTATGGGAGGGAGGGAACACTGAAGCTTTCTTT
CASSQVWEGGNTEAFF
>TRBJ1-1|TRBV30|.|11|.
TGTGCCTGGAGTGTAGACGTGGAAGCTTTCTTT
CAWSVDVEAFF
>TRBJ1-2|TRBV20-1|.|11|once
TGCAGTGCTGGGGGGGTGGGTGGCTACACCTTC
CSAGGVGGYTF
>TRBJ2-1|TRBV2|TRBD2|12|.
TGTGCCGGAGAGCGGGGCGACAATGAGCAGTTCTTC
CAGERGDNEQFF
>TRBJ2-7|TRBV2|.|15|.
TGTGCCAGCAGTGTAACGGGACGGAGCTCCTACGAGCAGTACTTC
CASSVTGRSSYEQYF
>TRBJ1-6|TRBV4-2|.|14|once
TGTGCCAGCAGCCAGAGTCCAGCGACATCACCCCTCCACTTT
CASSQSPATSPLHF
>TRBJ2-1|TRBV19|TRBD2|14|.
TGTGCCAGTAGTATCTGTCTAGCGGTGGATGAGCAGTTCTTC
CASSICLAVDEQFF
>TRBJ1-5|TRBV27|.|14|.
TGTGCCAGCAGCAGGGTAGGAGTCAATCAGCCCCAGCATTTT
CASSRVGVNQPQHF
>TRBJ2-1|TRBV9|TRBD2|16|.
TGTGCCAGCAACGTAGGGGGTAGCGGGAGCGGGAATGAGCAGTTCTTC
CASNVGGSGSGNEQFF
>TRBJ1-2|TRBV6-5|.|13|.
TGTGCCAGCAGTTATACAGGGCCCTATGGCTACACCTTC
CASSYTGPYGYTF
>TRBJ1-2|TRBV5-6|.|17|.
TGTGCCAGCAGCTTTAAGGTCGGGGGACAAATTCGCTATGGCTACACCTTC
CASSFKVGGQIRYGYTF
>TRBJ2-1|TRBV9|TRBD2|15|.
TGTGCCAGCAGCGTACTAGCGGGGGGGCCGGATGAGCAGTTCTTC
CASSVLAGGPDEQFF
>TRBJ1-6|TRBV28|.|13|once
TGTGCCAGCAGTTTCCGCCCAAATTCACCCCTCCACTTT
CASSFRPNSPLHF
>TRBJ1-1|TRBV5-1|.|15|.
TGCGCCAGCAGCTACGGTGTTGGGGAGAACACTGAAGCTTTCTTT
CASSYGVGENTEAFF
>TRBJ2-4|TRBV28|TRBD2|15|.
TGTGCCAGCAGTACAGGGACTAGCGGGAGGGCCACGGGGTACTTC
CASSTGTSGRATGYF
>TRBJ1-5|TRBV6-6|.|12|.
TGTGCCAGCAGTTACTCAAGGGTAGACCAGCATTTT
CASSYSRVDQHF
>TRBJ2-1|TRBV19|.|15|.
TGTGCCAGTAGTATAGTAACTAGTTTCTACAATGAGCAGTTCTTC
CASSIVTSFYNEQFF
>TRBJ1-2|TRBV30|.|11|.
TGTGCCTGGGCAGATGGCTATGGCTACACCTTC
CAWADGYGYTF
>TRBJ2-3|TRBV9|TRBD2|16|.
TGTGCCAGCAGCGTAGAGGGAGGGACCAGCACAGATACGCAGTATTTT
CASSVEGGTSTDTQYF
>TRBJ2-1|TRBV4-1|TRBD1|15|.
TGCGCCAGCAGCCAAGAGAGGACAGGGTACAATGAGCAGTTCTTC
CASSQERTGYNEQFF
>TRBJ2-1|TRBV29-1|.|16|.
TGCAGCGTCGAGAGGGTAGCGGCTAGCTCCTACAATGAGCAGTTCTTC
CSVERVAASSYNEQFF
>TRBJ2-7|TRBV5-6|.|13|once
TGTGCCAGCAGCCCGCAGGGGACCTACGAGCAGTACTTC
CASSPQGTYEQYF
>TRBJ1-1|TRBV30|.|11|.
TGTGCCTGGGGAACAGTGGCTGAAGCTTTCTTT
CAWGTVAEAFF
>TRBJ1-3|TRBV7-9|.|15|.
TGTGCCAGCAGCAGGGCCCGGGGGGCTGGAAACACCATATATTTT
CASSRARGAGNTIYF
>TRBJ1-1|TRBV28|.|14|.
TGTGCCAGCAGTTTAGCAGGGGTGGCCACTGAAGCTTTCTTT
CASSLAGVATEAFF
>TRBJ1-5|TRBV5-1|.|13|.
TGCGCCAGCAGTCAAGGGAATAACCAGCCCCAGCATTTT
CASSQGNNQPQHF
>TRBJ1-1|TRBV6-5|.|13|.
TGTGCCAGCAAGTGGCTGCTGAACACTGAAGCTTTCTTT
CASKWLLNTEAFF
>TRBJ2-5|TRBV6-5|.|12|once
TGTGCCAGCAGTTACTTCGGGGAGACCCAGTACTTC
CASSYFGETQYF
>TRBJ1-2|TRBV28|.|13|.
TGTGCCAGCAGTTTACGGGGCTTCTATGGCTACACCTTC
CASSLRGFYGYTF
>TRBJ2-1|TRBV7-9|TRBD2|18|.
TGTGCCAGCAGCATGGGACTAGCGGGGGGTGCCAAATACAATGAGCAGTTCTTC
CASSMGLAGGAKYNEQFF
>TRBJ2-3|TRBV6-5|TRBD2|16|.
TGTGCCAGCAGTTTTCTAGCGGGAGGGCCCGGAGATACGCAGTATTTT
CASSFLAGGPGDTQYF
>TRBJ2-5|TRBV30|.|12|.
TGTGCCTGGAATCCCATCCGGGAGACCCAGTACTTC
CAWNPIRETQYF
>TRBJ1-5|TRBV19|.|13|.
TGTGCCAGTAGTACTGGGTCTGATCAGCCCCAGCATTTT
CASSTGSDQPQHF
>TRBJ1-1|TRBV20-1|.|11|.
TGCAGTGCTAGGGGGGTCACTGAAGCTTTCTTT
CSARGVTEAFF
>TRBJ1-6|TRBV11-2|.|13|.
TGTGCCTGCGCCCCACAGGGTAATTCACCCCTCCACTTT
CACAPQGNSPLHF
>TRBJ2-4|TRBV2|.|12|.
TGTGCCAGCCTCGAGGCTAAAAACATTCAGTACTTC
CASLEAKNIQYF
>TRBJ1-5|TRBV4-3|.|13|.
TGCGCCAGCAGCCAAGTTTCGGGGGAGCCCCAGCATTTT
CASSQVSGEPQHF
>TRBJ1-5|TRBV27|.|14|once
TGTGCCACCCGAGGGGGAATGGACAATCAGCCCCAGCATTTT
CATRGGMDNQPQHF
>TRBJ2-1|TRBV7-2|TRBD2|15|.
TGTGCCAGCAGCTTAGGCCTAGCGGGGTACAATGAGCAGTTCTTC
CASSLGLAGYNEQFF
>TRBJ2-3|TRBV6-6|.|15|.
TGTGCCAGCAGTTTAAAGCGTTATGCGGCAGATACGCAGTATTTT
CASSLKRYAADTQYF
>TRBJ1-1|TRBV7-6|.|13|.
TGTGCCAGCAGCTTAGAGCCAGGTGCTGAAGCTTTCTTT
CASSLEPGAEAFF